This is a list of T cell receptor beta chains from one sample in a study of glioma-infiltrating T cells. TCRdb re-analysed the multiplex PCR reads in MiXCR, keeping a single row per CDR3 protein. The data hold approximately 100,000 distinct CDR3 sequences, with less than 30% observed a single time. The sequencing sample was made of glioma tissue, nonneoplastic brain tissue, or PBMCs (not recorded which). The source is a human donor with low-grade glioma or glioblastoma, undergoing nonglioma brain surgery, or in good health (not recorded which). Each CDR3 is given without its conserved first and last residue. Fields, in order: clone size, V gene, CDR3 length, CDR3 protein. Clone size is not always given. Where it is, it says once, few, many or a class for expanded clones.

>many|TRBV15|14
ATSRLDRGSNQPQH
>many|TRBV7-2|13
ASSLANVAKNIQY
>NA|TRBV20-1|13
SATGGKAGNTEAF
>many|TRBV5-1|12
ASSPGQGYGGYT
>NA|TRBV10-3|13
AISESTSRYNEQF
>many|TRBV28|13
ASSPLRGQNTEAF
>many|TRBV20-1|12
SASDRRFQETQY
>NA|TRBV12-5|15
ASGLAHGGGGTGELF
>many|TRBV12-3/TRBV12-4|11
ASSLGQGYEQY
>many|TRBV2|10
ASSAGPYEQY
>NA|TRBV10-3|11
AISGPQGDEQY
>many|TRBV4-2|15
ASSQQKAGVGNQPQH
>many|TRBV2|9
ASSGYKEQF
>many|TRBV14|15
ASSPESTGIPHNEQF
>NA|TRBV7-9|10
ASGHGGGEQF
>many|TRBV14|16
ASSQDHRARLSSYEQY
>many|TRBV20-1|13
SARENRQGAYEQY
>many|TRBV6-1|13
ASSSLGGSYNEQF
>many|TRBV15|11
ATSTRQNTEAF
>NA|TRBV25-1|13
GSCETRLAYNGQL
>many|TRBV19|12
ASTPTQGAYGYT
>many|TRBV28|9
ASSSLGGLF
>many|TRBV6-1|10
ASSFRSQPQH
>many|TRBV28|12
ASRSPGQQYEQY
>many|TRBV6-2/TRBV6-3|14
ASSYDSGGQNYGYT
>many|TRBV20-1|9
SASQGAGYT
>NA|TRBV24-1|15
ATSDSGVAGVYQPQH
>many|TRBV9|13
ASSPNYRSSYEQY
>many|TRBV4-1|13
ASSQRFRSSYEQY
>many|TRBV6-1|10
ASSPGINEQF
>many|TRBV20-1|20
SASQFRWTGTISSSYNSPLH
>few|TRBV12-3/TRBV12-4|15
ASSRDRGRGAKNIQY
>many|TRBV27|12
ASSPPGQGKTQY
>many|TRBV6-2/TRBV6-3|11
ASRVDSTDTQY
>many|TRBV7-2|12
ASSIRQGTAEAF
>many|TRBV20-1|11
SALGQGYYEQY
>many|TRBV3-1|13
ASSRTRQGGQPQH
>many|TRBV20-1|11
SAWTSGGDTQY
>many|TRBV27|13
ASSSNSGVGNTIY
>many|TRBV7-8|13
ASSLGTVIYNEQF
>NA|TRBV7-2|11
ASGPTAVETQY
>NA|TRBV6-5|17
ASSYHRDRGARSDQPQH
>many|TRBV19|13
ASSIRQPSTDTQY
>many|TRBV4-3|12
ASSLSAGAYGYT
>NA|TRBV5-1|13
ASSLAGDRGLEQY
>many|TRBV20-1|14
SARGAGTQNTGELF
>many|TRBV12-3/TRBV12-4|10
ASREATDTQY
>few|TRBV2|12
ASSEGTGNETQY
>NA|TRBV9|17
ASSHPIIWASGGYNEQF
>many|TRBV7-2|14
ASSRGGSTGNEKLF
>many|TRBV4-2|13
ASSQDKGVGYEQY
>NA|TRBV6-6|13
ASSYSGEEYNEQF
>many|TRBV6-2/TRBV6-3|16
ASSSRGPLSAMNTEAF
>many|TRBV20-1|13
SARGTPGAAGELF